A single sample gave rise to the 10 T cell receptor beta chains below, sequenced in a study of blood T cell repertoires in COVID-19. Produced via immunoSEQ multiplex PCR; TCRdb's table is partial and in-frame only. The profile shows around 190,000 clones, less than 90% of them singletons. The sample consisted of PBMCs or T cells enriched from blood (not recorded which). The origin of the receptors is a woman between 25 and 40 years old who had been exposed to COVID-19.

This clone came up once. The chain uses TRBV29-1 and TRBJ1-1; a possible D gene is TRBD1 (5 bases). Trimming cost V 4 bases and J 11 bases, with 14 bases left between them. CDR1 SQVTM and CDR2 ANQGSEA come from the germline V gene. This CDR3 is built from 11 residues. The CDR3 DNA reads TGCAGCGTTGGGAGGGGCGGGGCGGCTTTCTTT. Translating it yields CSVGRGGAAFF.

J is TRBJ2-7 and V is TRBV11-2; 8 bases are a match to TRBD1. The junction had 7 bases not matched to a gene; V was cut back by 1 base and J by 2 bases. CDR3 length: 16 amino acids. Germline assignment: CDR1 SGHAT and CDR2 FQNNGV. CDR3 DNA sequence: TGTGCCAGCAGCTTAGGACCTGGGACAGGTCCCTACGAGCAGTACTTC. It codes for CASSLGPGTGPYEQYF.

This chain uses TRBV4-3 with TRBJ2-7; TRBD1 matches at 7 bases. V gave up 0 bases and J gave up 4 bases; unmatched junction bases: 15. The CDR3 contains 18 residues. Germline CDR1 LGHNA, CDR2 YSLEER. The CDR3 DNA reads TGCGCCAGCAGCCAAGATTTCGCCGGAACAGGGGATGTTTACGAGCAGTACTTC. Its translation: CASSQDFAGTGDVYEQYF.

V gene TRBV6-5 combines with J gene TRBJ1-2, with TRBD1 matching over 8 bases. Per the germline V gene, CDR1 is MNHEY and CDR2 is SVGAGI. The junction had 5 bases not matched to a gene; V was cut back by 2 bases and J by 3 bases. The CDR3 consists of 15 residues. The CDR3 here is CASSYHSQGDYGYTF. CDR3 in DNA: TGTGCCAGCAGTTACCACTCACAGGGGGACTATGGCTACACCTTC.

V is TRBV7-2 and J is TRBJ2-7; no clear D. The CDR3 is 13 residues long. The ends were cut back, 6 bases at V and 3 bases at J, with 12 bases in the middle. In germline, CDR1 is SGHTA, CDR2 FQGNSA. The CDR3 protein is CASRAPGFYEQYF. CDR3 coding DNA: TGTGCCAGCAGGGCCCCCGGGTTCTACGAGCAGTACTTC.

This rearrangement joins TRBV4-3 to TRBJ2-3; TRBD2 is a possible D gene (5 bases). The CDR3 spans 13 residues. Germline CDR1 and CDR2: LGHNA and YSLEER. Between the trimmed V and J ends, which lost 0 bases and 8 bases, there was a span of 9 bases. The CDR3 sequence is CASSQEAEGTQYF. As DNA, the CDR3 is TGCGCCAGCAGCCAAGAGGCCGAGGGTACGCAGTATTTT.

This chain connects TRBV2 to TRBJ1-1, with 12 bases identical to TRBD1. V shed 1 base, J shed 9 bases, and the junction held 3 bases outside the gene matches. Germline CDR1 SNHLY, CDR2 FYNNEI. This CDR3 spans 14 amino acids. The CDR3, as DNA: TGTGCCAGCAGTGAAGTAGGGACAGGGGGCAAAGCTTTCTTT. Residues: CASSEVGTGGKAFF. Supplemented by reference TRBV2 and TRBJ1-1, the full variable domain reads EPEVTQTPSHQVTQMGQEVILRCVPISNHLYFYWYRQILGQKVEFLVSFYNNEISEKSEIFDDQFSVERPDGSNFTLKIRSTKLEDSAMYFCASSEVGTGGKAFFGQGTRLTVV.

The chain carries TRBV7-9 and TRBJ1-2; D is uncertain. Germline V gives CDR1 SEHNR, CDR2 FQNEAQ (reference sequence). The CDR3 runs to 14 residues. V was shortened by 3 bases and J by 3 bases, with 11 bases between the two germline ends. The CDR3 sequence: CASSLTGIDYGYTF. The DNA of the CDR3 is TGTGCCAGCAGCTTGACGGGGATTGACTATGGCTACACCTTC.

The V call is TRBV11-2, the J call TRBJ2-7; 7 bases map to TRBD2. CDR1 SGHAT and CDR2 FQNNGV come from the germline V gene. The CDR3 loop spans 17 amino acids. Unmatched junction bases numbered 16, after V lost 4 bases and J lost 4 bases. The CDR3 region is CASSYKGGRLAAYEQYF. The CDR3 bases are TGTGCCAGCAGCTACAAAGGTGGGCGCCTAGCGGCTTACGAGCAGTACTTC.

There are a few counts of this clone. The chain has TRBV21-1 and TRBJ2-1; the D call in the table, TRBD2, was not verified against the DNA. TRBV21-1 counts as a pseudogene. The CDR3 is 13 amino acids. Here the CDR3 reads CASSKRVGNEQFF. The CDR3 region has the DNA TGTGCCAGCAGCAAACGGGTCGGCAATGAGCAGTTCTTC.